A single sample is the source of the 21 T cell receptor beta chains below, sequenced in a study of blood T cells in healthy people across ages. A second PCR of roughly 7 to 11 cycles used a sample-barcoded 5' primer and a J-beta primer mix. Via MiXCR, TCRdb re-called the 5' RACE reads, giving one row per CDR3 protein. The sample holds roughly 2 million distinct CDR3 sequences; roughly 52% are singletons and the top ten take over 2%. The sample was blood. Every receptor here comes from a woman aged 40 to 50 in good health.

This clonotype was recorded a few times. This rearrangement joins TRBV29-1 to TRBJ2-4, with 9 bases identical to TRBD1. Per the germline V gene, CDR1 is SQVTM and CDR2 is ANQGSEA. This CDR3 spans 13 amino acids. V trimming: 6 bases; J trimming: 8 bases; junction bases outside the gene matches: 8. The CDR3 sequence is CSVDSTGGYIQYF. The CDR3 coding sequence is TGCAGCGTCGATTCGACAGGGGGGTACATTCAGTACTTC.

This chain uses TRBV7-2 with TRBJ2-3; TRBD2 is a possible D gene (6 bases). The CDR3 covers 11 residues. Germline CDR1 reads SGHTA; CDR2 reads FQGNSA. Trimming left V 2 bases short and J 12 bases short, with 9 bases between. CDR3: CASSLLAYQYF. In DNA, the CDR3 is TGTGCCAGCAGCTTACTAGCGTACCAGTATTTT.

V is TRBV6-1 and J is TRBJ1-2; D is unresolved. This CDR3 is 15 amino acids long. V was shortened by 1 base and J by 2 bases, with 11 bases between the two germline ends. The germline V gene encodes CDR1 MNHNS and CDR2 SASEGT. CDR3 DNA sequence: TGTGCCAGCAGTGAAGGGCACATACCAAACTATGGCTACACCTTC. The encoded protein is CASSEGHIPNYGYTF.

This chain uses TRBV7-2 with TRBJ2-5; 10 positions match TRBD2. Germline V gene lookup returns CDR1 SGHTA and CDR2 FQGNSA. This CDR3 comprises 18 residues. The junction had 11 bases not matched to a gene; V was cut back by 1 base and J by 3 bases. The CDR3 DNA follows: TGTGCCAGCAGCTTAGGCTCGTTAGCGGGGGGTATAAAAGAGACCCAGTACTTC. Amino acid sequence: CASSLGSLAGGIKETQYF.

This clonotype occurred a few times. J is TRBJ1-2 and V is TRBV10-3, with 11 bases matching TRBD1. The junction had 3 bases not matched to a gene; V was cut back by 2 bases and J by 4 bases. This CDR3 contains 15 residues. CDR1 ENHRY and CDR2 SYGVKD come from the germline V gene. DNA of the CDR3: TGTGCCATCAGTGAGGGACAGGGGGCGATCTATGGCTACACCTTC. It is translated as CAISEGQGAIYGYTF.

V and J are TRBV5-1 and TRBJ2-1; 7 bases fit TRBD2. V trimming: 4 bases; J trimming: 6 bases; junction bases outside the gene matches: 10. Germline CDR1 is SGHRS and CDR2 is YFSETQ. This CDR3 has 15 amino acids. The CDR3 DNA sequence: TGCGCCAGCAGCCCCCCTGGCGGGGGTCGCAATGAGCAGTTCTTC. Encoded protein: CASSPPGGGRNEQFF.

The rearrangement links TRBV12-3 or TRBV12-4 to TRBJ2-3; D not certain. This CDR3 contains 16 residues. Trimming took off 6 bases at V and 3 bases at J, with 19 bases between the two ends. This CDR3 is CASSRPLRERTDTQYF. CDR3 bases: TGTGCCAGCAGCCGACCCCTCAGAGAGCGAACAGATACGCAGTATTTT.

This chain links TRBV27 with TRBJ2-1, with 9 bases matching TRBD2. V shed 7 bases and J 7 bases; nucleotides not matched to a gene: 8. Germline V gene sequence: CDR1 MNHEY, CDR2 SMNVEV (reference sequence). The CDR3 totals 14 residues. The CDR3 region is CASTSSGVGNEQFF. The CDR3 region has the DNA TGTGCCAGCACCTCTAGCGGGGTAGGGAATGAGCAGTTCTTC.

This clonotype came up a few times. This CDR3 is CASSATGIYEQYF. The CDR3 region has the DNA TGTGCCAGCAGTGCGACAGGGATCTACGAGCAGTACTTC. The chain couples TRBV25-1 to TRBJ2-7, with 7 bases aligning to TRBD1. The V gene end was trimmed by 4 bases and the J gene end by 3 bases; junction bases not matched to a gene: 3. The CDR3 is made up of 13 amino acids. Germline V gene data show CDR1 as MGHDK and CDR2 as SYGVNS.

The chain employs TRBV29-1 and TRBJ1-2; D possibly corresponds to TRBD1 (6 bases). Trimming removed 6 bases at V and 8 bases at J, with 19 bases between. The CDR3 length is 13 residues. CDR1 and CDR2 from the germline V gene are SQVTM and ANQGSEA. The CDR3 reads CSVNRALRGGYTF. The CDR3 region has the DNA TGCAGCGTCAACAGGGCTCTCCGAGGGGGCTACACCTTC.

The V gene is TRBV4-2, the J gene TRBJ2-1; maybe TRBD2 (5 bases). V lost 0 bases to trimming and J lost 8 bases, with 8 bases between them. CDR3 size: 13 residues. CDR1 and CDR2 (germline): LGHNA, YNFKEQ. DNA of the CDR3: TGTGCCAGCAGCCAAGATCTGAGGGATGAGCAGTTCTTC. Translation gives CASSQDLRDEQFF.

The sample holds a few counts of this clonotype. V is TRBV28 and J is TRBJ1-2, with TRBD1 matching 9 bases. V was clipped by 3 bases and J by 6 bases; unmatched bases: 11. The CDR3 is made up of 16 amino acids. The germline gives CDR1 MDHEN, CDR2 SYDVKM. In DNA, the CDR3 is TGTGCCAGCAGTTTCCAGACCGGGACAGGGTATGATGGCTACACCTTC. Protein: CASSFQTGTGYDGYTF.

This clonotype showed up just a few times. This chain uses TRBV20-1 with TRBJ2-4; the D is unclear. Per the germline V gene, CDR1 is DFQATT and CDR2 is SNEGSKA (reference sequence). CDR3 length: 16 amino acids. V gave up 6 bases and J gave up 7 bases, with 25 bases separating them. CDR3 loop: CSASDTLTLHLNIQYF. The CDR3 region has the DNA TGCAGTGCCTCCGACACACTTACCTTACACCTCAACATTCAGTACTTC.

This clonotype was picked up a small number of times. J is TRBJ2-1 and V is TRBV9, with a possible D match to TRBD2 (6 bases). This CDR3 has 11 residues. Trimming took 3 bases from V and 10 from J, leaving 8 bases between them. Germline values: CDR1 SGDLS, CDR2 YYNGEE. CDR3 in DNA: TGTGCCAGCAGCGCTAGCGAAGAGCAGTTCTTC. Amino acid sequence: CASSASEEQFF. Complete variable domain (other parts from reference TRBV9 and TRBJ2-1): DSGVTQTPKHLITATGQRVTLRCSPRSGDLSVYWYQQSLDQGLQFLIQYYNGEERAKGNILERFSAQQFPDLHSELNLSSLELGDSALYFCASSASEEQFFGPGTRLTVL.

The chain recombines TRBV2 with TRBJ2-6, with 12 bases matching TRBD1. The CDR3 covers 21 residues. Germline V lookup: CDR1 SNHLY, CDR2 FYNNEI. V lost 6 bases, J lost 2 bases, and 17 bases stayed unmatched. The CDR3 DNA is TGTGCCAGCAGCTTTCACCCCGGGACAGGGGGCGGATATGCTGGGGCCAACGTCCTGACTTTC. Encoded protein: CASSFHPGTGGGYAGANVLTF.

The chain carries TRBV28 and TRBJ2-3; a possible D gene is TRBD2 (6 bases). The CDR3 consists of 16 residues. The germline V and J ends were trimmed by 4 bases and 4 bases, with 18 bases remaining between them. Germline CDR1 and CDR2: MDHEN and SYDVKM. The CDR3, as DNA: TGTGCCAGCAGTTCTCCCGGAGGGTCACTCCCAGATACGCAGTATTTT. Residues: CASSSPGGSLPDTQYF.

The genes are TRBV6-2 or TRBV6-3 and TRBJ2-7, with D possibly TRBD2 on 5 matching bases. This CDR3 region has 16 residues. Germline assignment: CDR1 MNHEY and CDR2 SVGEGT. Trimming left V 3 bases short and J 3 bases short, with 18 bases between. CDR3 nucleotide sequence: TGTGCCAGCAGTTATCTGAGCTACTTCGAGGGCTACGAGCAGTACTTC. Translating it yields CASSYLSYFEGYEQYF.

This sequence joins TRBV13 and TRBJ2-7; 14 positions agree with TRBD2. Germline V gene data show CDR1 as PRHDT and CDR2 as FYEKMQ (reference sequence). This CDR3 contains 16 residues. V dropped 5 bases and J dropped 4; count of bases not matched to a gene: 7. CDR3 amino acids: CASSKPGLAGVYEQYF. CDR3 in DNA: TGTGCCAGCAGCAAACCGGGACTAGCGGGAGTTTACGAGCAGTACTTC.

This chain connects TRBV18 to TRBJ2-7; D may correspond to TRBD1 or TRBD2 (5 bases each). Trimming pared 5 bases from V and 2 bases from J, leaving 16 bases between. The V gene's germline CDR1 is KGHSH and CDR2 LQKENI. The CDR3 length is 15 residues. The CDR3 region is CASSTRTGWAYEQYF. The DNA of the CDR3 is TGTGCCAGCTCAACTAGAACAGGTTGGGCCTACGAGCAGTACTTC. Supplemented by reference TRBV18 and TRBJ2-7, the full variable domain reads NAGVMQNPRHLVRRRGQEARLRCSPMKGHSHVYWYRQLPEEGLKFMVYLQKENIIDESGMPKERFSAEFPKEGPSILRIQQVVRGDSAAYFCASSTRTGWAYEQYFGPGTRLTVT.

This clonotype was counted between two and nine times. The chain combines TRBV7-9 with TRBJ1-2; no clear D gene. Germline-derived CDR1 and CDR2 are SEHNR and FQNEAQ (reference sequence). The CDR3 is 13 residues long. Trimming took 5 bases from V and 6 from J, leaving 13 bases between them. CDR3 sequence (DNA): TGTGCCAGCAGCCTCTCTCCTCCACATGGCTACACCTTC. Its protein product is CASSLSPPHGYTF.

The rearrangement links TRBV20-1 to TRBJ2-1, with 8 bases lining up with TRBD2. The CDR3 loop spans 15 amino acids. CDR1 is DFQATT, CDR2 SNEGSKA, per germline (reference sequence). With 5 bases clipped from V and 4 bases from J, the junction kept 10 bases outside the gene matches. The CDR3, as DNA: TGCAGTGCTCGGTCCTTGCCGGGGGGGTACAATGAGCAGTTCTTC. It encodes CSARSLPGGYNEQFF.